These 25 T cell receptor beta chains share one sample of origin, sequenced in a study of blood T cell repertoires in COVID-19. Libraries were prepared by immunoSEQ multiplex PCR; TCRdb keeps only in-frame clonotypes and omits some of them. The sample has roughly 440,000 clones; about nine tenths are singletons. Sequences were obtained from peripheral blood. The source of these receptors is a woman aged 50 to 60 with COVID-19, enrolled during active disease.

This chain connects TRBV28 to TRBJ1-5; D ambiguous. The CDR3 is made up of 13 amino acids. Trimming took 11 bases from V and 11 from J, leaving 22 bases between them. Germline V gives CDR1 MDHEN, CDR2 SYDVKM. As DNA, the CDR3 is TGTGCCTCAGGTCCACGGCGTTTTTTGTCCCAGCATTTT. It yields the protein CASGPRRFLSQHF.

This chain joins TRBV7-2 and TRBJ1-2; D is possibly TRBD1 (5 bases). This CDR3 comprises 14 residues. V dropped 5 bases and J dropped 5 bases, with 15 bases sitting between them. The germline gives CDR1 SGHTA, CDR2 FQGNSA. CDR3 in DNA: TGTGCCAGCAGCCCCCGGGGGGGGGAGTATGGCTACACCTTC. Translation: CASSPRGGEYGYTF.

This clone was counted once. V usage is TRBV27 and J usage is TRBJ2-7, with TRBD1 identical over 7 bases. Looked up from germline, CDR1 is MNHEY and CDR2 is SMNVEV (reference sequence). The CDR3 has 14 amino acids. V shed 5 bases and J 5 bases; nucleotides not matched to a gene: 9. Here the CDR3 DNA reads TGTGCCAGCAGTCTCCTAGACAGGGTGGACGAGCAGTACTTC. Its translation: CASSLLDRVDEQYF.

CDR3 coding DNA: TGTGCCAGCAGTTACGACAGCGACACTGAAGCTTTCTTT. Translated, it gives CASSYDSDTEAFF. This chain connects TRBV7-6 to TRBJ1-1, with D maybe TRBD1 (5 bases). The CDR3 has 13 amino acids. Per germline, CDR1 SGHVS and CDR2 FNYEAQ. Trimming took off 6 bases at V and 3 bases at J, with 11 bases between the two ends.

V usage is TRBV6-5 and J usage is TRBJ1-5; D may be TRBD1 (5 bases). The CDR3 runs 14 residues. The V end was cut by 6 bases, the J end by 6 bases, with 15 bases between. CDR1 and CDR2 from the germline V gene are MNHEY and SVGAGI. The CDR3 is CASSTRRASQPQHF. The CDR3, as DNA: TGTGCCAGCAGCACACGCAGGGCGAGTCAGCCCCAGCATTTT.

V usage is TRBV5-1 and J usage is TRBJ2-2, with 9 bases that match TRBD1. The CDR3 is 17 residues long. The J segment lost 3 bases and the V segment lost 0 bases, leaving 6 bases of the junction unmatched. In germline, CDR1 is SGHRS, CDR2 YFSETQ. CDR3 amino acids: CASSLEPGTGYTGELFF. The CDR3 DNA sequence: TGCGCCAGCAGCTTGGAACCCGGGACAGGGTACACCGGGGAGCTGTTTTTT.

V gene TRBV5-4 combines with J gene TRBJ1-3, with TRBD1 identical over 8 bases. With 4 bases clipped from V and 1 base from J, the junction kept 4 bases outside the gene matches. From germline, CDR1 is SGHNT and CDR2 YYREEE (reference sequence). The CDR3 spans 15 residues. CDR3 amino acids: CASSPDRVSGNTIYF. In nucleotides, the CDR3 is TGTGCCAGCAGCCCGGACAGGGTATCTGGAAACACCATATATTTT.

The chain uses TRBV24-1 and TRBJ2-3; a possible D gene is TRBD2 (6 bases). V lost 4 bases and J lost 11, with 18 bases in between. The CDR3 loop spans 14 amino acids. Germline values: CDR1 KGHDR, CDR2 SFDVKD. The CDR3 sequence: CATSEAAGGHEQYF. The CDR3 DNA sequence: TGTGCCACCAGTGAGGCCGCCGGGGGTCATGAGCAGTATTTT.

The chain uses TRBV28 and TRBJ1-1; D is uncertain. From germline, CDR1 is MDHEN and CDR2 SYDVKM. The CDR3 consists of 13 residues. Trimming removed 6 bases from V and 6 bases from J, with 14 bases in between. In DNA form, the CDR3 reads TGTGCCAGCAGGCGGTTTACCCTTCCTGAAGCTTTCTTT. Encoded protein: CASRRFTLPEAFF.

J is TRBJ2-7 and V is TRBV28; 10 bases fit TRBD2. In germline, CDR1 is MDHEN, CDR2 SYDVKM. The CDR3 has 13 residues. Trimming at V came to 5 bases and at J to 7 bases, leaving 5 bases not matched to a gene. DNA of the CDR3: TGTGCCAGCAGTCCCAGCGGGGGGGTTGAGCAGTACTTC. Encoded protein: CASSPSGGVEQYF. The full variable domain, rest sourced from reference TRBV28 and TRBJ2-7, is DVKVTQSSRYLVKRTGEKVFLECVQDMDHENMFWYRQDPGLGLRLIYFSYDVKMKEKGDIPEGYSVSREKKERFSLILESASTNQTSMYLCASSPSGGVEQYFGPGTRLTVT.

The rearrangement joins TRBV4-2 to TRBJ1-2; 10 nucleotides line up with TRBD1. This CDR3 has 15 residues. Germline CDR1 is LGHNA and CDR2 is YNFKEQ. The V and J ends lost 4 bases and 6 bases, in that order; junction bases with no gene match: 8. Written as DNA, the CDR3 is TGTGCCAGCAGCCTCCTGACCGGGACAGGGGATGGCTACACCTTC. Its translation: CASSLLTGTGDGYTF.

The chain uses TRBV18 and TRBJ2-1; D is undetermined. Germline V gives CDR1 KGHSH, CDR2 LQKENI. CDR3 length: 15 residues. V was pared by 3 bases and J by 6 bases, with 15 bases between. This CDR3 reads CASSPNDASGNEQFF. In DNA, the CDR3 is TGTGCCAGCTCACCTAATGACGCTTCGGGCAATGAGCAGTTCTTC.

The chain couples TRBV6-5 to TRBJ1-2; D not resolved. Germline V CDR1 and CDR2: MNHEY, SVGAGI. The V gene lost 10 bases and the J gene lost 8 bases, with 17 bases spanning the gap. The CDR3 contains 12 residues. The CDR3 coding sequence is TGTGCCATCAGACTCACCGGAGAGGGCTACACCTTC. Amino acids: CAIRLTGEGYTF.

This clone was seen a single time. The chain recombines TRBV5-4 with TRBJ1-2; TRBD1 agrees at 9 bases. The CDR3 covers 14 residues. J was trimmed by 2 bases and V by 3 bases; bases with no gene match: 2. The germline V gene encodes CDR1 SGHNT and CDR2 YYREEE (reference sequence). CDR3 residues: CASSWGTGNYGYTF. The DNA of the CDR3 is TGTGCCAGCAGCTGGGGGACAGGGAACTATGGCTACACCTTC.

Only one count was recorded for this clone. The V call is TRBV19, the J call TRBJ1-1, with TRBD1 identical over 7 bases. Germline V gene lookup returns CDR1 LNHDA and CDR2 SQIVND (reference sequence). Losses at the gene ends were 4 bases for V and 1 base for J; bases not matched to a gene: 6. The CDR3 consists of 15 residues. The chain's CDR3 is CASSTNRGQNTEAFF. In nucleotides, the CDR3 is TGTGCCAGTAGTACAAACAGGGGCCAGAACACTGAAGCTTTCTTT.

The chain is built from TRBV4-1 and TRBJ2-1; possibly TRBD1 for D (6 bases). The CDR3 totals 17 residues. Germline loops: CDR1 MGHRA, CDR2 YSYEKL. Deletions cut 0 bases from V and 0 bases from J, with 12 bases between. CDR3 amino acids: CASSQDLGRGSYNEQFF. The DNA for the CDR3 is TGCGCCAGCAGCCAAGATCTAGGCAGGGGCTCCTACAATGAGCAGTTCTTC.

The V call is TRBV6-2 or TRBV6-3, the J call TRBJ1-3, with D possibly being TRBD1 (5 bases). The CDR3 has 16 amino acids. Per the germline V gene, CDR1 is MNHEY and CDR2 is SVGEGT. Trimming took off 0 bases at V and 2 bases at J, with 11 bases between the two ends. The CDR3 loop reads CASSYSTVAPGNTIYF. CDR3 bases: TGTGCCAGCAGTTACTCGACAGTTGCCCCTGGAAACACCATATATTTT.

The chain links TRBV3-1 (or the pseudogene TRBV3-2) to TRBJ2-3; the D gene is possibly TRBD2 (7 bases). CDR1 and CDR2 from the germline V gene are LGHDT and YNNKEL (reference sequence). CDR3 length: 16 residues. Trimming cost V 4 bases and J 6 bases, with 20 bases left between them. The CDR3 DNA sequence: TGTGCCAGCAGCCCCACCGGAGGCGGGGGCCGGGATACGCAGTATTTT. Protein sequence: CASSPTGGGGRDTQYF.

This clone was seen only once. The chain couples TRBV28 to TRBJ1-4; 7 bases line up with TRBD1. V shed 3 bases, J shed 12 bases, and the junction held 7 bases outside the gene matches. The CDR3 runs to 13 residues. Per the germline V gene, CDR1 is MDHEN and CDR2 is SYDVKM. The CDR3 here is CASSLTDRRELFF. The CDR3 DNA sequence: TGTGCCAGCAGTTTGACGGACAGGCGGGAACTGTTTTTT. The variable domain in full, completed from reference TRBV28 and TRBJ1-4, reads DVKVTQSSRYLVKRTGEKVFLECVQDMDHENMFWYRQDPGLGLRLIYFSYDVKMKEKGDIPEGYSVSREKKERFSLILESASTNQTSMYLCASSLTDRRELFFGSGTQLSVL.

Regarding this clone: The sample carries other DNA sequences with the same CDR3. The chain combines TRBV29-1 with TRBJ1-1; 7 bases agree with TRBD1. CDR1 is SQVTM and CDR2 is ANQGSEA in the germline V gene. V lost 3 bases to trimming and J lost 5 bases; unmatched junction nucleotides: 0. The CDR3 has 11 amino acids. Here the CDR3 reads CSVETGTEAFF. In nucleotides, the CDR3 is TGCAGCGTTGAGACAGGGACTGAAGCTTTCTTT.

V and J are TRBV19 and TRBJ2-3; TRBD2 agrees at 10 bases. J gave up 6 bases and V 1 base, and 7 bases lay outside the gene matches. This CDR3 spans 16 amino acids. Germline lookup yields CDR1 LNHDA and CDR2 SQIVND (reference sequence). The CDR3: CASSIAGSGGLDTQYF. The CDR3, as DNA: TGTGCCAGTAGTATAGCGGGTAGCGGGGGGCTGGATACGCAGTATTTT.

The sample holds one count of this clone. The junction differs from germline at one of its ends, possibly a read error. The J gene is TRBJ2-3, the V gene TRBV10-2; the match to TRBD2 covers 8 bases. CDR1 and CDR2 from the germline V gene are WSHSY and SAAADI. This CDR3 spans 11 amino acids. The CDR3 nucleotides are TGCGCCAGCAGTGAGGTTAGCGGGGTGCATTTT. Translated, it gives CASSEVSGVHF.

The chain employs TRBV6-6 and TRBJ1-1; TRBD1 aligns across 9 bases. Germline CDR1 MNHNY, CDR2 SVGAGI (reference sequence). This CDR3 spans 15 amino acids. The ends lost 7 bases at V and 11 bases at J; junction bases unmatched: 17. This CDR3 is CASTVGAGQGSFAFF. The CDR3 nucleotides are TGTGCCAGCACCGTAGGAGCGGGACAGGGTTCCTTTGCTTTCTTT.

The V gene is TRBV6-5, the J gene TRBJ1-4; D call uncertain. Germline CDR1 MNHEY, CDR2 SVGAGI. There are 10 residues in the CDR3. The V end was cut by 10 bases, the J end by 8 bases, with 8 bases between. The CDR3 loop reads CATFQEKLFF. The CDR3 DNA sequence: TGTGCCACCTTTCAGGAAAAACTGTTTTTT.

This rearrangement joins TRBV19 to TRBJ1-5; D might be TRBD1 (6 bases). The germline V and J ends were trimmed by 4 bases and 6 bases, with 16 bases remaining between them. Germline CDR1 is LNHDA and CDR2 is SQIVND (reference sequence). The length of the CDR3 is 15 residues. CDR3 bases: TGTGCCAGTAGTACGTACCGGGGGGCTCTTCAGCCCCAGCATTTT. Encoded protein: CASSTYRGALQPQHF.